One sample yielded the 2 T cell receptor beta chains listed below, sequenced in a study of blood T cells in healthy people across ages (dated by TCRdb to the mid-2010s). The library was built by means of 5' RACE. The listed sequencing device is Illumina HiSeq 2500. A second PCR of about 6 to 11 cycles was performed with a sample-barcoded 5' primer and a J-beta primer mix. The public reads were reprocessed in TCRdb via fastp at Q25 and MiXCR, keeping in-frame beta chains. Rows with a matching CDR3 protein are joined into one entry that keeps the most common DNA and genes. The sample contains 950,000 to 1,200,000 distinct CDR3 sequences, less than 45% of them found a single time. In total, the top ten clones hold roughly 13% of the sample. The sample was blood. The receptors shown here come from a man younger than 35 in good health.

In this sample, this clonotype turned up a few times. The V gene is TRBV28, the J gene TRBJ2-1; 8 bases fit TRBD2. The J segment lost 6 bases and the V segment lost 7 bases, leaving 5 bases of the junction unmatched. The CDR3 contains 13 residues. Looked up from germline, CDR1 is MDHEN and CDR2 is SYDVKM. CDR3 amino acids: CASKIGGVNEQFF. Written as DNA, the CDR3 is TGTGCCAGCAAGATCGGGGGGGTCAATGAGCAGTTCTTC. Full variable domain (remainder filled in from reference TRBV28 and TRBJ2-1): DVKVTQSSRYLVKRTGEKVFLECVQDMDHENMFWYRQDPGLGLRLIYFSYDVKMKEKGDIPEGYSVSREKKERFSLILESASTNQTSMYLCASKIGGVNEQFFGPGTRLTVL.

This sequence joins TRBV4-3 and TRBJ2-4; TRBD1 might be the D (5 bases). The V end was cut by 1 base, the J end by 1 base, with 11 bases between. CDR3 length: 16 amino acids. The germline V gene has CDR1 LGHNA and CDR2 YSLEER. CDR3 nucleotides: TGCGCCAGCAGCCAAGGGTCAGGGTCGGCCAAAAACATTCAGTACTTC. This sequence encodes CASSQGSGSAKNIQYF.